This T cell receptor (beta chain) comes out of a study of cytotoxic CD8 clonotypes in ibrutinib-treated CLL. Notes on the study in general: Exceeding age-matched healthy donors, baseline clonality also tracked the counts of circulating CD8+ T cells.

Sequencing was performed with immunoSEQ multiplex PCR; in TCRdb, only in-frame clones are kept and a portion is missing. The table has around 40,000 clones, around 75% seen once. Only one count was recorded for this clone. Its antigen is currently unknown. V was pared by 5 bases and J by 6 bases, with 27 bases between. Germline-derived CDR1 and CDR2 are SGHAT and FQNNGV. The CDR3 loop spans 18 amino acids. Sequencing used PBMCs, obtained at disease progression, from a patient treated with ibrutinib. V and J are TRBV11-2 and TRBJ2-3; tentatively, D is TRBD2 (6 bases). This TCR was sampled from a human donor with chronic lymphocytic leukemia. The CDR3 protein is CASSNQVASEAPWDTQYF. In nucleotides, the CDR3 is TGTGCCAGCAGCAACCAGGTGGCTAGCGAGGCCCCCTGGGATACGCAGTATTTT.